This T cell receptor beta chain emerged from a study of Graves' ophthalmopathy and Graves' hyperthyroidism. Study summary: There was a collection of peripheral blood at initial diagnosis, before any treatment.

In the case of this clonotype: The antigen is undetermined. Relative to the germline gene, one junction end is altered; a read error may explain this.

Where ophthalmopathy was present, donors had moderate-to-severe activity, CAS ≥3, NOSPECS ≥4 and duration under 3 months. Broader study findings: Blood also harbored most expanded thyroid clonotypes above 0.001 frequency.

Using RNA transcripts, the TCR beta CDR3 regions were amplified. RT-PCR with HTBI primers came first, then second-round multiplex PCR. TCRdb re-analysed the multiplex PCR reads in MiXCR, keeping a single row per CDR3 protein. The repertoire includes 650,000 to 900,000 distinct CDR3 sequences, roughly 40% of them detected once, and 35% to 55% sits in the top ten. Germline assignment: CDR1 ENHRY and CDR2 SYGVKD. This CDR3 contains 16 residues. The chain joins TRBV10-3 to TRBJ2-3; a weak D match, TRBD1 (5 bases). The sequence came from an adult man with Graves' ophthalmopathy. The specimen sequenced was peripheral blood. This CDR3 is CASTNSGIRDADTQNF. The CDR3 DNA reads as TGTGCCAGCACCAACTCTGGGATCAGGGATGCAGATACGCAGAATTTT.